The rows below give T cell receptor beta chains drawn from one sample of a study of graft-versus-host responses after intestinal transplantation. TCRdb keeps only in-frame clones here, not all; method: immunoSEQ multiplex PCR. The table has 100,000 to 130,000 clones, about nine tenths seen once; the top ten hold roughly 0.64%. Their specific antigens are unknown. Sequences were derived from unstimulated CD4+ T cells sorted from spleen or lymph node cells, sampled before transplant. Every receptor here comes from a human donor who was the organ donor for an intestinal transplant. Both conserved end residues are part of each CDR3. The D gene is left open where the match is weak. Clone size is stated in some rows and not others, as once, few, many or a class when expanded.

TRBJ1-5	TRBD1	once	TRBV18	CASSPPDRASNQPQHF	TGTGCCAGCTCACCACCCGACAGGGCTAGCAATCAGCCCCAGCATTTT
TRBJ2-3	-	-	TRBV18	CASSPRETDTQYF	TGTGCCAGCTCACCGAGGGAGACAGATACGCAGTATTTT
TRBJ2-5	-	-	TRBV5-4	CASSFKGGYQETQYF	TGTGCCAGCAGCTTTAAGGGAGGCTACCAAGAGACCCAGTACTTC
TRBJ1-3	-	once	TRBV7-2	CASAGSGNTIYF	TGTGCCAGCGCAGGATCTGGAAACACCATATATTTT
TRBJ1-1	TRBD1	-	TRBV7-3	CASSPGQASEAFF	TGTGCCAGCAGCCCGGGACAGGCCTCAGAAGCTTTCTTT
TRBJ2-5	TRBD2	-	TRBV7-3	CASSLAFSSGGAETQYF	TGTGCCAGCAGCTTAGCCTTTTCTAGCGGAGGAGCAGAGACCCAGTACTTC
TRBJ2-2	-	-	TRBV4-1	CASSQVSQNTGELFF	TGCGCCAGCAGCCAAGTTTCACAGAACACCGGGGAGCTGTTTTTT
TRBJ2-3	-	-	TRBV4-1	CASSRGVDTQYF	TGCGCCAGCAGCCGTGGGGTAGATACGCAGTATTTT
TRBJ2-5	-	-	TRBV11-2	CASSFRGRETQYF	TGTGCCAGCAGCTTTAGAGGTAGAGAGACCCAGTACTTC
TRBJ2-1	-	-	TRBV7-7	CASSFSTGPTSGGYNEQFF	TGTGCTAGCAGCTTCTCCACCGGGCCTACTAGTGGGGGCTACAATGAGCAGTTCTTC
TRBJ1-1	-	once	TRBV19	CAPSAGTEAFF	TGTGCCCCCTCGGCGGGGACTGAAGCTTTCTTT
TRBJ1-1	TRBD1	-	TRBV5-1	CASSGGDRGYTEAFF	TGCGCCAGCAGCGGGGGAGACAGGGGGTACACTGAAGCTTTCTTT
TRBJ2-7	-	-	TRBV5-1	CASSLQVSSYEQYF	TGCGCCAGCAGCTTGCAGGTTAGCTCCTACGAGCAGTACTTC
TRBJ1-3	TRBD1	few	TRBV18	CASSDRVTNSGNTIYF	TGTGCCAGCTCGGACAGGGTTACCAACTCTGGAAACACCATATATTTT
TRBJ1-3	-	once	TRBV6-5	CASSSTGQGNTIYF	TGTGCCAGCAGTTCCACAGGGCAGGGAAACACCATATATTTT
TRBJ1-2	-	-	TRBV5-4	CASSSDGLSYGYTF	TGTGCCAGCAGCTCTGACGGCCTATCCTATGGCTACACCTTC
TRBJ2-7	-	-	TRBV19	CASSREIGYEQYF	TGTGCCAGTAGTCGGGAGATCGGTTACGAGCAGTACTTC
TRBJ1-5	TRBD1	-	TRBV27	CASSPTGWGNQPQHF	TGTGCCAGCAGTCCGACAGGGTGGGGCAATCAGCCCCAGCATTTT
TRBJ1-6	-	-	TRBV6-6	CASSLRSTDHNSPLHF	TGTGCCAGCAGTTTACGCTCGACAGACCATAATTCACCCCTCCACTTT
TRBJ1-4	-	-	TRBV14	CASSQDSATNEKLFF	TGTGCCAGCAGCCAAGATTCCGCAACTAATGAAAAACTGTTTTTT
TRBJ1-5	-	-	TRBV11-2	CASSLAGRNQPQHF	TGTGCCAGCAGCTTAGCTGGACGAAATCAGCCCCAGCATTTT
TRBJ2-7	TRBD1	-	TRBV6-5	CASSYSRQGAYEQYF	TGTGCCAGCAGTTACTCGCGACAGGGGGCCTACGAGCAGTACTTC
TRBJ2-7	-	-	TRBV14	CASSRRGPYEQYF	TGTGCCAGCAGCCGTCGTGGCCCCTACGAGCAGTACTTC
TRBJ2-3	-	-	TRBV6-5	CASRPDSTDTQYF	TGTGCCAGCAGGCCGGACAGCACAGATACGCAGTATTTT
TRBJ2-7	TRBD2	-	TRBV11-2	CASSFSGATYEQYF	TGTGCCAGCAGCTTTAGCGGGGCGACCTACGAGCAGTACTTC
TRBJ2-2	-	-	TRBV5-1	CASWDTYTGELFF	TGCGCCAGCTGGGACACCTACACCGGGGAGCTGTTTTTT
TRBJ1-2	-	-	TRBV9	CASSARGQNYGYTF	TGTGCCAGCAGCGCCCGCGGACAAAACTATGGCTACACCTTC
TRBJ2-7	-	-	TRBV6-4	CASSDMGPEQYF	TGTGCCAGCAGTGACATGGGACCCGAGCAGTACTTC
TRBJ2-3	-	-	TRBV11-3	CASSSGGQTHSTDTQYF	TGTGCCAGCAGCTCCGGTGGGCAGACCCATAGCACAGATACGCAGTATTTT
TRBJ1-1	-	-	TRBV5-1	CASSLQGGTEAFF	TGCGCCAGCAGCTTACAGGGTGGAACTGAAGCTTTCTTT
TRBJ1-4	TRBD1	-	TRBV5-5	CASSLSVNRGLSGGEKLFF	TGTGCCAGCAGCTTGTCAGTGAACAGGGGGCTTTCCGGCGGTGAAAAACTGTTTTTT
TRBJ1-2	-	-	TRBV14	CASSQSGGIANYGYTF	TGTGCCAGCAGCCAATCCGGGGGGATAGCTAACTATGGCTACACCTTC